Reported below is one T cell receptor (beta chain). Clones were sequenced by immunoSEQ multiplex PCR, and TCRdb holds only the in-frame ones, with some missing. The table lists approximately 37,000 clones, roughly nine tenths of them singletons. V lost 3 bases to trimming and J lost 6 bases; unmatched junction nucleotides: 13. Germline assignment: CDR1 SGHNT and CDR2 YYREEE (reference sequence). The CDR3 loop spans 16 amino acids. This entry is derived from a study of blood T cell repertoires in COVID-19. About the study: Acute and convalescent COVID-19 samples came from the United States, Italy and Spain. T cells, B-cell-depleted T cells, or PBMCs supplied cDNA or gDNA.

The material sequenced was peripheral blood. The source of this sequence is a middle-aged man in a cohort sampled during active COVID-19. This chain joins TRBV5-4 and TRBJ1-2; TRBD1 matches at 8 bases. The CDR3 is CASSSIEITGGDGYTF. The DNA for the CDR3 is TGTGCCAGCAGCTCCATCGAGATTACAGGGGGGGATGGCTACACCTTC.